These 5 T cell receptor beta chains originate from one sample sequenced in a study of cytomegalovirus exposure and HLA in healthy donors. The PCR employed 60 Vbeta primers together with 13 Jbeta primers. Clones were read by immunoSEQ multiplex PCR, and TCRdb kept only the in-frame ones, dropping some. This table holds roughly 100,000 clones, around 75% found once. The specimen was PBMCs. These receptor sequences come from a female donor in good health and CMV-seronegative.

The chain joins TRBV7-9 to TRBJ2-2, with 10 positions matching TRBD2. Germline V lookup: CDR1 SEHNR, CDR2 FQNEAQ (reference sequence). The V and J ends lost 5 bases and 3 bases, in that order; junction bases with no gene match: 9. The CDR3 runs 17 residues. CDR3: CASSNLAGVGDTGELFF. CDR3 in DNA: TGTGCCAGCAGCAACCTAGCGGGAGTGGGGGACACCGGGGAGCTGTTTTTT.

This clone occurred a few times. The rearrangement links TRBV5-4 to TRBJ2-3; weak D call: TRBD2 (6 bases). The length of the CDR3 is 15 residues. V was cut by 0 bases and J by 1 base, with 9 bases left in between. Germline V lookup: CDR1 SGHNT, CDR2 YYREEE (reference sequence). CDR3 DNA sequence: TGTGCCAGCAGCTTGGTCGGGGGACGCACAGATACGCAGTATTTT. Its translation is CASSLVGGRTDTQYF.

The chain uses TRBV14 and TRBJ2-5; the match to TRBD2 covers 8 bases. CDR1 is SGHDN and CDR2 is FVKESK in the germline V gene. V lost 4 bases, J lost 5 bases, and 3 bases stayed unmatched. This CDR3 is 13 amino acids long. CDR3 loop: CASSPSGGETQYF. DNA for the CDR3: TGTGCCAGCAGCCCATCGGGGGGGGAGACCCAGTACTTC.

The V and J genes are TRBV11-2 and TRBJ1-2; no clear D gene. The CDR3 contains 14 residues. Trimming removed 3 bases at V and 4 bases at J, with 12 bases between. The germline V gene has CDR1 SGHAT and CDR2 FQNNGV. The CDR3 DNA sequence: TGTGCCAGCAGCTTCACAGTGGAAGGCTATGGCTACACCTTC. This codes for CASSFTVEGYGYTF.

V gene TRBV7-9 combines with J gene TRBJ1-2, with TRBD1 matching over 10 bases. CDR3 size: 14 residues. Germline assignment: CDR1 SEHNR and CDR2 FQNEAQ (reference sequence). The V gene end was trimmed by 4 bases and the J gene end by 8 bases; junction bases not matched to a gene: 7. The CDR3 reads CASSSRQGAKGYTF. The CDR3 region has the DNA TGTGCCAGCAGCTCCCGACAGGGGGCGAAGGGCTACACCTTC.